The subject of this entry is one T cell receptor (beta chain). Trimming took 1 base from V and 5 from J, leaving 15 bases between them. CDR3 size: 15 residues. Germline CDR1 reads SGHDT; CDR2 reads YYEEEE. Sequencing used immunoSEQ multiplex PCR; TCRdb keeps in-frame clones, though not all of them. The repertoire holds 78,000 or so clones, with 90% to 95% as singletons. The sample comes from a study of T cell changes during pregnancy in multiple sclerosis. The rearrangement joins TRBV5-6 to TRBJ2-5; D may be TRBD2 (7 bases). The sequence was obtained from a female donor with multiple sclerosis, enrolled in a pregnancy study. The source was peripheral blood, collected before pregnancy. Written as DNA, the CDR3 is TGTGCCAGCAGCTTGTGGGGGGGCCGGATGGAGACCCAGTACTTC. Translating gives CASSLWGGRMETQYF.